This TCR beta chain was identified in a study of shared clonotypes between healthy human individuals. V was cut by 6 bases and J by 8 bases, with 23 bases left in between. Germline assignment: CDR1 ENHRY and CDR2 SYGVKD. The CDR3 is 16 residues long. Donors comprised healthy HIV-negative adults lacking recent acute infections or vaccinations. Deep-level assay runs were performed. Sequencing was performed with immunoSEQ multiplex PCR; in TCRdb, only in-frame clones are kept and a portion is missing. The table records some 490,000 clones, more than 75% of them present only once. The sequence was collected from a woman aged 35 to 49 in good health. Some clones in this sample may be carry-over from other donors' samples. The chain has TRBV10-3 and TRBJ2-1, with a weak D call TRBD2 (6 bases). Sequencing was done on a sample of PBMCs. The CDR3 is CAIRVGGAGPVYEQFF. The CDR3 DNA reads as TGTGCCATCAGGGTGGGGGGAGCCGGGCCTGTCTATGAGCAGTTCTTC.